One sample yielded the 5 T cell receptor beta chains listed below, sequenced in a study of cytomegalovirus exposure and HLA in healthy donors (dated by TCRdb to 2016 to 2017). Library creation used the immunoSEQ multiplex PCR assay. For the multiplex PCR, a mixture combining 60 forward primers for TCR Vbeta segments and 13 reverse primers for TCR Jbeta segments was used. The clones in this table, taken by TCRdb from immuneACCESS, are in-frame only. Not every clone is retained; where verified, under half of the shortfall comes from an unresolved V gene, and the cause of the rest is unknown. The sample profile shows roughly 130,000 clones; approximately 79% of them were found once. The ten top clones hold approximately 0.9% of the sample. Input material: PBMCs. Every receptor here comes from a young man in good health and CMV-seronegative.

The CDR3 here is CASSLGAGNEFF. For the CDR3, the DNA is TGTGCCAGCAGCTTGGGGGCGGGTAATGAGTTCTTC. V is TRBV5-6 and J is TRBJ2-1; D is possibly TRBD2 (5 bases). Germline V lookup: CDR1 SGHDT, CDR2 YYEEEE. CDR3 length: 12 residues. Trimming left V 0 bases short and J 14 bases short, with 12 bases between.

This chain connects TRBV10-3 to TRBJ1-2; a weak D match, TRBD1 (6 bases). The CDR3 sequence is 14 residues long. The V and J ends lost 2 bases and 8 bases respectively, with 15 bases between them. CDR1 and CDR2 from the germline V gene are ENHRY and SYGVKD. CDR3 amino acids: CAISEGQWQGGYTF. As DNA, the CDR3 is TGTGCCATCAGTGAGGGACAGTGGCAGGGGGGCTACACCTTC.

As DNA, the CDR3 is TGTGCCAGCAGCTCCCGGGGGGAGGGCGGAAAACTGTTTTTT. Protein product: CASSSRGEGGKLFF. The chain joins TRBV7-9 to TRBJ1-4, with TRBD1 as a possible D gene (5 bases). Germline values: CDR1 SEHNR, CDR2 FQNEAQ (reference sequence). The CDR3 spans 14 residues. V was shortened by 4 bases and J by 10 bases, with 16 bases between the two germline ends.

This clone was counted a single time. The CDR3 sequence is CASSQVGADEQFF. CDR3 nucleotides: TGTGCCAGCAGCCAAGTAGGGGCGGATGAGCAGTTCTTC. The chain uses TRBV4-2 and TRBJ2-1, with D possibly being TRBD1 (5 bases). Germline V gene data show CDR1 as LGHNA and CDR2 as YNFKEQ. Trimming removed 1 base from V and 8 bases from J, with 9 bases in between. There are 13 residues in the CDR3.

A remark on this clone: It is unclear where the CDR3 begins or ends on the DNA, so no DNA is shown, and the CDR3 is as TCRdb lists it. The chain recombines TRBV25-1 with TRBJ1-1. The length of the CDR3 is 14 amino acids, counting both ends. Germline V gene sequence: CDR1 MGHDK, CDR2 SYGVNS. CDR3 region: CASSDFRGAAEAFF.